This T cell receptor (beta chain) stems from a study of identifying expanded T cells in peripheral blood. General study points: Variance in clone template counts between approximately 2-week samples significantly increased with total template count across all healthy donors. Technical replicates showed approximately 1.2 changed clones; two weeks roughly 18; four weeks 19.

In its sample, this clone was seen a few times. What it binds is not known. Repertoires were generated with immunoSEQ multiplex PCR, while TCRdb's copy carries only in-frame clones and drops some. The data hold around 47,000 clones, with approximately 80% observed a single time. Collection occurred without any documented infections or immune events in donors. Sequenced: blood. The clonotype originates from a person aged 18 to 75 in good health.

CDR3 sequence reads: CATSREYPGQGYNEQFF. CDR3 DNA: TGTGCCACCAGCAGAGAGTATCCGGGACAGGGGTACAATGAGCAGTTCTTC. The J gene is TRBJ2-1, the V gene TRBV15; 10 bases align to TRBD1. This CDR3 contains 17 residues. Looked up from germline, CDR1 is LNHNV and CDR2 is YYDKDF (reference sequence). V shed 0 bases and J 4 bases; nucleotides not matched to a gene: 6.